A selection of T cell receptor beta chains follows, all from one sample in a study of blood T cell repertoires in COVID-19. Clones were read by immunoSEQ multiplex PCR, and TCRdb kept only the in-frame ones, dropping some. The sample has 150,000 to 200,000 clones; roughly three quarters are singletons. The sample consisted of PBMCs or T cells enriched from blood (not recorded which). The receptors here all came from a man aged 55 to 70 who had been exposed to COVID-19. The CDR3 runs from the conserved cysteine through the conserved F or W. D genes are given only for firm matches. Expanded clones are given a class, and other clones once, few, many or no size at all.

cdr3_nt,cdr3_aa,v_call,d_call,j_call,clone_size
TGTGCCAGTAGCAAGGGACAGGGAGACACCGGGGAGCTGTTTTTT,CASSKGQGDTGELFF,TRBV19,TRBD1,TRBJ2-2,-
TGTGCCACCAGCCAGGGGGACAGGGGCAACCAAGAGACCCAGTACTTC,CATSQGDRGNQETQYF,TRBV15,TRBD1,TRBJ2-5,once
TGTGCCAGCAGACGACAGTCTAGCACAGATACGCAGTATTTT,CASRRQSSTDTQYF,TRBV2,-,TRBJ2-3,-
TGTGCCAGCAGCGGGGACAGGGCGAAAGATACGCAGTATTTT,CASSGDRAKDTQYF,TRBV9,TRBD1,TRBJ2-3,-
TGCGCCAGCAGCCAATCAACTGGCCGGGGAAATGAAAAACTGTTTTTT,CASSQSTGRGNEKLFF,TRBV4-3,-,TRBJ1-4,-
TGTGCCAGCTCAGTGGGACAGGGGGCCAATCAGCCCCAGCATTTT,CASSVGQGANQPQHF,TRBV18,TRBD1,TRBJ1-5,-
TGTGCCTATACCGGGACTAGAGGGGACAATGAGCAGTTCTTC,CAYTGTRGDNEQFF,TRBV30,TRBD2,TRBJ2-1,-
TGTGCCAGCAGTTTTGGCGGACAGGCCTATGGCTACACCTTC,CASSFGGQAYGYTF,TRBV28,TRBD1,TRBJ1-2,-
TGTGCCAGCAGTCCGGGACAGGCCAACTATGGCTACACCTTC,CASSPGQANYGYTF,TRBV7-9,TRBD1,TRBJ1-2,-
TGTGCCAGCAGCCTGGGGGGGGGCACTGAAGCTTTCTTT,CASSLGGGTEAFF,TRBV27,-,TRBJ1-1,few
TGTGCCAGCAGCAACCGGTGGGGGGGAGAGACCCAGTACTTC,CASSNRWGGETQYF,TRBV2,TRBD2,TRBJ2-5,-
TGCGCCAGCAGCCCGGGGGACTATGGCTACACCTTC,CASSPGDYGYTF,TRBV10-2,-,TRBJ1-2,-
TGTGCCAGCAGTTACGGGGACAGGGTGGCCGGGGAGCTGTTTTTT,CASSYGDRVAGELFF,TRBV6-6,TRBD1,TRBJ2-2,-
TGTGCCAGCAGTATGGCGGCCAGCCGGTCGCAGTTCTTC,CASSMAASRSQFF,TRBV5-6,-,TRBJ2-1,-
TGCAGTGCTAGTAAAGCGGGAGGGAACACCGGGGAGCTGTTTTTT,CSASKAGGNTGELFF,TRBV20-1,TRBD2,TRBJ2-2,-
TGTGCCAGCAGTGAATCGGGAAGTAGAAATTCACCCCTCCACTTT,CASSESGSRNSPLHF,TRBV25-1,-,TRBJ1-6,-
TGTGCCAGTATTCCAGGGGGCGAATATGGCTACACCTTC,CASIPGGEYGYTF,TRBV19,TRBD1,TRBJ1-2,-
TGTGCCAGCAGGGAAGGATTTGGGAGGGATGGCTACACCTTC,CASREGFGRDGYTF,TRBV2,-,TRBJ1-2,few
TGCGCCAGCAGCTTACCCCGTCGGACAGGAGGGACGAACACCGGGGAGCTGTTTTTT,CASSLPRRTGGTNTGELFF,TRBV5-1,-,TRBJ2-2,-
TGTGCCACCAGCCAATTGGGGGGCACAGGGGGAAACTATGGCTACACCTTC,CATSQLGGTGGNYGYTF,TRBV7-2,TRBD1,TRBJ1-2,-
TGTGCCAGCAGCCAAGATCCCGGGGAGCAGTACTTC,CASSQDPGEQYF,TRBV14,-,TRBJ2-7,-
TGTGCCAGCTCACAGGACAGGGGGGGTCAGCCCCAGCATTTT,CASSQDRGGQPQHF,TRBV18,TRBD1,TRBJ1-5,-
TGTGCCAGCAGTACCCTCGGGGGGGGCATCTCCTACGAGCAGTACTTC,CASSTLGGGISYEQYF,TRBV27,TRBD2,TRBJ2-7,-
TGTGCCAGCAGTGACAGGGGAAATTCACCCCTCCACTTT,CASSDRGNSPLHF,TRBV6-1,-,TRBJ1-6,once
TGTGCCAGCAGCCCTAGCGGGAGCTCCTACGAGCAGTACTTC,CASSPSGSSYEQYF,TRBV7-2,TRBD2,TRBJ2-7,-
TGTGCCAGCAGCCACCGGGACAGTAATGAAAAACTGTTTTTT,CASSHRDSNEKLFF,TRBV14,TRBD1,TRBJ1-4,-